Sequencing of this T cell receptor (beta chain) was carried out in a study of neurological immune-mediated disorders (dated by TCRdb to the late 2010s). With regard to the full study: Among the approximately 34 multiple sclerosis patients, relapsing-remitting MS was present in about 31 and secondary progressive MS was present in 3. Peripheral blood TCR-beta repertoires from HTLV-I-associated myelopathy (HAM/TSP) patients, multiple sclerosis patients and healthy controls were compared by UMI-based sequencing. The 95 to 120 TCR-beta libraries included longitudinal samples, technical triplicates and paired sorted CD4+ and CD8+ T-cell subsets alongside PBMC samples. The cohort included 68 subjects: some 14 with HAM/TSP, some 34 with multiple sclerosis, and around 20 healthy controls. What the research found in general, with its limitations: No identical CDR3 amino acid sequences were found to be shared among expanded clones across subjects, suggesting that TCR-beta repertoires were private in all groups. No clinical or MRI features were associated with the MS cluster, and the authors said that larger cohorts are needed. In phylogenetic analysis, the repertoires of 18 of 34 MS patients grouped into a cluster of related CDR3 sequences, which suggests a possible signature at the repertoire level. TCR clonal expansion was greatest in HAM/TSP patients and smallest in MS patients, who ranked below even healthy controls.

This clonotype was detected ten times or more. What antigen it recognizes has not been identified. The sample holds no much larger clone one base away, and base qualities are not on file. To synthesize cDNA, template-switch 5'RACE was performed with a primer carrying a 10-nucleotide random unique molecular identifier so that each TCR transcript was tagged. Each sequencing run produced over 200 million TCR-beta sequences covering 15-18 subjects. The RNeasy kit was used to extract total RNA. The KAPA Real-time Library Amplification kit was used to amplify TCR-beta VDJ regions with primers targeting the TCR constant region and the 5'RACE anchor. Sample indexes and Illumina adaptors were added in a first PCR, after which library yield was increased in a second PCR. The roughly 650 bp TCR product was size-selected on a 2% E-gel SizeSelection system after Ampure bead purification. Before pooling, libraries had their quality checked on a Bioanalyzer, their concentration measured with Qubit, and their quantity determined with the Kapa Library Quantification kit. Libraries were sequenced paired-end 2 x 150 bp on an Illumina HiSeq 2500. To increase sequence diversity, about 24-32% phiX was spiked into each library pool. Per the source publication's procedure: Quality-filtered reads were processed with the UMI-based MiGEC pipeline, which removed over 75% of raw TCR sequences during error correction. VDJ genes were aligned to IMGT germline references, and each clonotype was defined by a unique CDR3 amino acid sequence together with V-J genes. VDJtools evaluated clonal expansion, Shannon diversity and CDR3 relatedness (CalcPairwiseDistances, ClusterSamples); CLCbio workbench built phylogenetic trees. A clone was classed as expanded if it had 8 or more unique UMIs, a cutoff based on coefficient-of-variation modelling across technical triplicates. TCRdb's own reprocessing of the public reads used fastp at Q25 and MiXCR and kept productive beta chains. Rows are combined by CDR3 protein, so each entry shows the most common genes and DNA. The V and J calls come from TCRdb's annotation, not from the publication. This sample has under 80,000 distinct CDR3 sequences in its table, and 4% to 6% of those were observed once. Approximately 3.2% of the sample belongs to the ten largest clones.

For unsorted PBMC libraries, 2 million PBMCs were used after storage in RNAlater at -80 degrees C until RNA extraction. The multiple sclerosis patients were enrolled in a US clinical protocol that used magnetic resonance imaging to evaluate disease progression. Peripheral blood was subjected to Ficoll-Hypaque density gradient centrifugation to isolate PBMCs, which were then cryopreserved in liquid nitrogen. The CDR3 contains 15 residues, cysteine and phenylalanine counted. Only the CDR3 region is kept as DNA, spanning 45 bases read in frame from base 1. The germline V gene sets CDR1 to SGHTA and CDR2 to FQGTGA. Trimming leaves V shorter by 1 base and J shorter by 3 bases, with the junction holding 2 bases beyond the gene matches.

Sequencing used PBMCs. The origin of this receptor is a woman between 50 and 59 years old with multiple sclerosis. This receptor chain uses TRBV7-3 and TRBJ2-3; TRBD2 agrees with 9 junctional bases. The nucleotides read TGTGCCAGCAGCTTAATGGCGGGGGGGACAGATACGCAGTATTTT. Translated, it reads CASSLMAGGTDTQYF.